This T cell receptor (beta chain) was captured in a study of blood T cells in healthy people across ages. In the study overall: About one barcoded TCR beta cDNA was captured per two T cells. Study observations and caveats: Changes in expanded clonotypes were possibly confounded, as the CMV status of donors was unknown. Roughly linear age-related decline in beta diversity appeared, significant by age 40. In these data, TCR beta diversity tracked strongly with naive T cell percentage.

For this clonotype: Its cognate antigen is unknown.

Combining a sample-barcoded 5' primer with a J-beta primer mix, a second PCR ran for about 6 to 11 cycles. TCRdb used MiXCR to reprocess the 5' RACE reads, holding one entry per CDR3 protein. The sample includes 1.5 million to 2 million distinct CDR3 sequences, just under 50% of them seen just once. The ends were cut back, 3 bases at V and 2 bases at J, with 8 bases in the middle. CDR3 length equals 13 residues. CDR1 is DFQATT, CDR2 SNEGSKA, per germline (reference sequence). The J gene is TRBJ1-5, the V gene TRBV20-1; possibly TRBD1 for D (5 bases). The sample taken for sequencing was blood. This receptor was identified in a woman in her forties in good health. The CDR3 DNA follows: TGCAGTGCTAGGGGACGAGGCAATCAGCCCCAGCATTTT. This translates into CSARGRGNQPQHF.